Listed here are 7 T cell receptor beta chains from one sample, sequenced in a study of blood T cell repertoires in COVID-19. Clones were read by immunoSEQ multiplex PCR, and TCRdb kept only the in-frame ones, dropping some. Counted here are some 150,000 clones, around 85% occurring once; the ten biggest clones make up just over 9%. Material for sequencing was PBMCs or T cells enriched from blood (not recorded which). These receptors were collected from a man aged 45 to 65 who had recovered from COVID-19.

This rearrangement joins TRBV6-2 or TRBV6-3 to TRBJ1-6; TRBD1 aligns across 8 bases. This CDR3 spans 15 amino acids. The germline CDR1 and CDR2 sequences are MNHEY and SVGEGT. The J segment lost 6 bases and the V segment lost 4 bases, leaving 5 bases of the junction unmatched. This chain's CDR3 is CASSFIQGVNSPLHF. The CDR3 DNA reads TGTGCCAGCAGTTTCATACAGGGGGTTAATTCACCCCTCCACTTT.

The V call is TRBV14, the J call TRBJ1-1; D possibly corresponds to TRBD1 (5 bases). This CDR3 contains 14 residues. V lost 4 bases, J lost 1 base, and 10 bases lay in between. The germline CDR1 and CDR2 sequences are SGHDN and FVKESK. Written as DNA, the CDR3 is TGTGCCAGCAGCCTTGAACAGGCGAACACTGAAGCTTTCTTT. As protein: CASSLEQANTEAFF. Complete variable domain (other parts from reference TRBV14 and TRBJ1-1): EAGVTQFPSHSVIEKGQTVTLRCDPISGHDNLYWYRRVMGKEIKFLLHFVKESKQDESGMPNNRFLAERTGGTYSTLKVQPAELEDSGVYFCASSLEQANTEAFFGQGTRLTVV.

The chain uses TRBV6-5 and TRBJ2-5; tentatively, D is TRBD1 (5 bases). Germline lookup yields CDR1 MNHEY and CDR2 SVGAGI. This CDR3 has 13 amino acids. Trimming removed 6 bases from V and 1 base from J, with 9 bases in between. The CDR3 loop reads CASRGQGQETQYF. CDR3 DNA sequence: TGTGCCAGCAGGGGGCAGGGCCAAGAGACCCAGTACTTC.

V gene TRBV7-2 combines with J gene TRBJ1-2; weak D call: TRBD1 (5 bases). This CDR3 comprises 15 residues. V lost 1 base to trimming and J lost 7 bases, with 16 bases between them. Germline V gives CDR1 SGHTA, CDR2 FQGNSA. In DNA form, the CDR3 reads TGTGCCAGCAGCTTAGGTGGCAGGGAAATCGGTGGCTACACCTTC. Its protein is CASSLGGREIGGYTF.

J is TRBJ2-3 and V is TRBV7-2; a possible D gene is TRBD2 (5 bases). V was trimmed by 3 bases and J by 3 bases, leaving 19 bases between them. The CDR3 consists of 17 residues. CDR1 SGHTA and CDR2 FQGNSA come from the germline V gene. This chain's CDR3 is CASSFFSVGRRTDTQYF. CDR3 in DNA: TGTGCCAGCAGCTTTTTTAGCGTTGGGAGACGGACAGATACGCAGTATTTT.

The chain couples TRBV12-3 or TRBV12-4 to TRBJ1-1; D ambiguous. The CDR3 is 13 residues long. V gave up 3 bases and J gave up 2 bases, with 7 bases separating them. CDR3 residues: CASSFGINTEAFF. CDR3 DNA: TGTGCCAGCAGTTTCGGGATTAACACTGAAGCTTTCTTT.

This clone was observed once. The chain recombines TRBV5-1 with TRBJ1-1; TRBD1 matches 7 bases. Germline values: CDR1 SGHRS, CDR2 YFSETQ. V shed 3 bases, J shed 1 base, and the junction held 15 bases outside the gene matches. This CDR3 region has 18 residues. The CDR3 reads CASSSRAGQAPQNTEAFF. DNA of the CDR3: TGCGCCAGCAGCTCTCGCGCAGGACAGGCTCCGCAGAACACTGAAGCTTTCTTT. Full variable domain (missing parts from reference TRBV5-1 and TRBJ1-1): KAGVTQTPRYLIKTRGQQVTLSCSPISGHRSVSWYQQTPGQGLQFLFEYFSETQRNKGNFPGRFSGRQFSNSRSEMNVSTLELGDSALYLCASSSRAGQAPQNTEAFFGQGTRLTVV.